This paragraph covers one T cell receptor (beta chain) sequence. Its cognate antigen is unknown. Produced via immunoSEQ multiplex PCR; TCRdb's table is partial and in-frame only. The repertoire holds 2 million to 2.5 million clones, with 93% as singletons. The data were taken from a study of shared clonotypes between healthy human individuals. Study details: A few men and a couple of women, aged 18 to 49, were donors. Whole-study findings and limits: Clonotype sharing among donors was thought likely to change with sequencing depth. Since donors were few, the genetic and exposure-history diversity represented was limited.

The source material was naive CD4+ T cells from PBMCs. As for subset: CD45RA+ positively selected. The clonotype originates from a man between 18 and 29 years old in good health. Some clones in this sample may be carry-over from other donors' samples.

The CDR3: CASSFPPGGSFGYTF. The CDR3 DNA reads TGTGCCAGCAGCTTTCCCCCTGGGGGGTCTTTTGGCTACACCTTC. V usage is TRBV7-6 and J usage is TRBJ1-2, with D tentatively TRBD1 (5 bases). Trimming took 3 bases from V and 7 from J, leaving 18 bases between them. Germline CDR1 and CDR2: SGHVS and FNYEAQ. The CDR3 has 15 amino acids.